The source of this T cell receptor (beta chain) is a study of CD8+ T cells in alopecia areata. Whole-study context: Severity scores in treated patients reflected the percentage of scalp affected.

The CDR3 extends over 18 amino acids. Germline lookup yields CDR1 SGHRS and CDR2 YFSETQ. V lost 2 bases and J lost 0, with 17 bases in between. Comments on this clone: What it recognizes is unknown.

The sequencing template was cDNA reverse transcribed from extracted RNA. Measured with immunoSEQ multiplex PCR; TCRdb has only the in-frame clones, and not every one. The table includes around 150,000 clones, 55% to 75% detected once. Findings and limits, study-wide: It was observed that many expanded lesional clones persisted in scalp and blood during tofacitinib.

Sample treatment: oral pan-JAK inhibitor, 5-10 mg twice daily. This specimen was CD4+ T cells sorted from blood, taken at week 24, from a patient treated with tofacitinib. The J gene is TRBJ2-2, the V gene TRBV5-1; D possibly corresponds to TRBD2 (6 bases). This receptor was taken from a human donor with alopecia areata. CDR3 coding DNA: TGCGCCAGCAGCTTCCGGGACTCGTACTTCTCGAACACCGGGGAGCTGTTTTTT. This gives the protein CASSFRDSYFSNTGELFF. Looking up the rest from reference TRBV5-1 and TRBJ2-2 gives the full variable domain: KAGVTQTPRYLIKTRGQQVTLSCSPISGHRSVSWYQQTPGQGLQFLFEYFSETQRNKGNFPGRFSGRQFSNSRSEMNVSTLELGDSALYLCASSFRDSYFSNTGELFFGEGSRLTVL.